This T cell receptor (beta chain) was observed in a study of identical twins. This clonotype appeared a few times. The antigen is undetermined. Whole-study findings and limits: The degree of excess twin sharing was weaker in beta out-of-frame sequences. High-abundance cord blood beta clonotypes had fewer insertions; memory repertoires showed none.

With no exceptions, donors were healthy Caucasians. This CDR3 region has 16 residues. V gave up 1 base and J gave up 6 bases, with 17 bases separating them. CDR1 and CDR2 (germline): SGHTA, FQGNSA. TCRdb processed the 5' RACE reads anew with MiXCR; each CDR3 protein has one entry. The repertoire consists of 1,800,000 or so distinct CDR3 sequences, with around a third occurring once and the leading ten covering less than 0.35%. The clonotype comes from a newborn girl in good health. This chain links TRBV7-2 with TRBJ2-3, with TRBD2 as a possible D gene (7 bases). Specimen: cord blood. CDR3 nucleotides: TGTGCCAGCAGCTTAGGCCCGGCGGGGGCCGTGGATACGCAGTATTTT. Translation: CASSLGPAGAVDTQYF.